At least ten counts were recorded for the clone carrying this T cell receptor beta chain. Its antigen remains unknown. This entry comes from a study of T cell repertoires in cytomegalovirus infection. Study-wide background: Researchers turned to recently identified HLA-C-restricted CMV epitopes as well as well-studied HLA-B-restricted ones. Study findings and constraints: In two of eight donors, the top clonotype was HLA-C-restricted CMV-specific.

The V gene's germline CDR1 is MGHDK and CDR2 SYGVNS. The CDR3 has 17 amino acids. The V and J ends lost 4 bases and 3 bases, in that order; junction bases with no gene match: 11. MiXCR, run by TCRdb on the reads, gives a single entry per CDR3 protein. The data contain about 920,000 distinct CDR3 sequences, roughly 30% of them singletons. This clonotype was sampled from a human donor in good health (CMV status not recorded). Some clones in this sample may be carry-over from other donors' samples. Here the sequenced sample was cultured CD8+ T cells from PBMCs, taken from culture after CMV antigen stimulation. This rearrangement joins TRBV25-1 to TRBJ1-4, with 7 nucleotides matching TRBD1. The chain's CDR3 is CASSAPLHDRANEKLFF. As DNA, the CDR3 is TGTGCCAGCAGTGCTCCCCTCCATGACAGGGCTAATGAAAAACTGTTTTTT.